This T cell receptor beta chain was retrieved from a study of blood T cell repertoires in COVID-19 (dated by TCRdb to about 2020). Study-wide context: The collaborator samples originated in the United States, Italy and Spain and spanned the acute and convalescent phases of COVID-19. Subjects who had been exposed to COVID-19, were actively infected with it, or had recovered from it provided the deeply sampled blood TCRbeta repertoires that made up the dataset. The prospective study material was composed of cDNA or gDNA derived from T cells, B-cell-depleted T cells, or PBMCs. The sample metadata nearly always contained a de-identified subject ID, COVID-19 status, age in years and sex. The repertoires were released in a freely available public database intended as a resource for research on the immune response to SARS-CoV-2. HLA class I and class II types, where available, came from metadata supplied by the sample provider rather than from assay-based typing. Samples were obtained from the ongoing ImmuneRACE study (first 160 participants) and from some 1,300 subjects provided by 6 global collaborators.

The immunoSEQ Assay, a bias-controlled multiplex PCR, was used to amplify TCRbeta CDR3 regions from genomic DNA. The paper's data handling went like this. The number of nucleated cells in each sample was estimated by amplification of reference gene primers within the assay. Sequence reads were collapsed and filtered to measure the absolute abundance of every unique TCRbeta CDR3 rearrangement. For each sample, productive Simpson clonality was calculated by taking the square root of Simpson's diversity index across productive rearrangements. Imported from immuneACCESS, the table was reduced by TCRdb to in-frame sequences with V and J called. These copies leave out some clones; in studies compared against another copy, an unresolved V gene accounts for under half, and the cause of the remainder is not known. V, J and clone size reflect that table, while D and trimming were determined from the DNA. The sample yields fewer than 200,000 clones; roughly 81% were counted once. The leading ten clones occupy 2.5% to 3% of the sample.

Here is what the overall study found, with its caveats: How much clinical and demographic metadata was included differed by source and by participant, and the metadata was provided uncurated.

A few counts support this clone. Its antigen has not been determined. No clone much larger than this one lies a single base away; base qualities are absent. One collaborating source in Seattle enrolled patients while the patients were actively infected and followed the patients over time throughout the course of disease. The collaborating institutions used their own protocols to collect whole blood in K2EDTA tubes. For TCRbeta analysis, collaborator samples were shipped as frozen whole blood, as isolated PBMCs, or as DNA extracted from either sample type. From V the trimming removes 3 bases and from J it removes 6 bases, while the gene matches leave 6 bases of the junction unaccounted for. Sequences KGHSH (CDR1) and LQKENI (CDR2) are obtained from the germline V gene. The CDR3, from cysteine to phenylalanine, totals 16 residues. CDR3 DNA only is kept here, 48 bases in frame from base 1.

Material for sequencing was peripheral blood. Recombination joined TRBV18 with TRBJ2-5; 14 bases in between match TRBD2. The TCR originated in an elderly woman with COVID-19, enrolled during active disease. The nucleotide sequence reads TGTGCCAGCTCACCCATGGGACTAGCGGGAGTTAAGACCCAGTACTTC. This codes for CASSPMGLAGVKTQYF.